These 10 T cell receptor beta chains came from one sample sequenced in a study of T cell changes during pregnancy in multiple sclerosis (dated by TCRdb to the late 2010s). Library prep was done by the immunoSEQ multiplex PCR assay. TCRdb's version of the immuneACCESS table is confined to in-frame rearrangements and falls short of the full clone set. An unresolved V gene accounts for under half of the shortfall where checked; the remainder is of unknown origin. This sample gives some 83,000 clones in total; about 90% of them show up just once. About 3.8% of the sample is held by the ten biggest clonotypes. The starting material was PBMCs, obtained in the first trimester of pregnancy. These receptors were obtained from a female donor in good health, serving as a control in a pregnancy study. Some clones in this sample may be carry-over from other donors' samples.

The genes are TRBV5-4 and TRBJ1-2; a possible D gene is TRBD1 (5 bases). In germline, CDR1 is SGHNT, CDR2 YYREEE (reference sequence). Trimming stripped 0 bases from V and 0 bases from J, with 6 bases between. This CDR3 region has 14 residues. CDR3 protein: CASSLDRTNYGYTF. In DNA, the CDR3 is TGTGCCAGCAGCTTGGACAGGACTAACTATGGCTACACCTTC. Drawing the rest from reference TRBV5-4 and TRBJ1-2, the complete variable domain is ETGVTQSPTHLIKTRGQQVTLRCSSQSGHNTVSWYQQALGQGPQFIFQYYREEENGRGNFPPRFSGLQFPNYSSELNVNALELDDSALYLCASSLDRTNYGYTFGSGTRLTVV.

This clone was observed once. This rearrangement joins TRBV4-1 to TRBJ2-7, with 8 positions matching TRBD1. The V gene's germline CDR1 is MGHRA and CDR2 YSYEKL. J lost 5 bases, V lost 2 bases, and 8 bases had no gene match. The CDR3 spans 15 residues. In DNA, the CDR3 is TGCGCCAGCAGCCAATTCGGACAGGGCGTGGACGAGCAGTACTTC. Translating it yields CASSQFGQGVDEQYF.

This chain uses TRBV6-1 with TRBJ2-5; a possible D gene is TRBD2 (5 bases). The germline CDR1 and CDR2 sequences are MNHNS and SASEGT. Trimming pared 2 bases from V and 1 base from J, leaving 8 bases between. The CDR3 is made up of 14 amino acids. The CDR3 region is CASSERGTQETQYF. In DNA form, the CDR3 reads TGTGCCAGCAGTGAACGGGGTACCCAAGAGACCCAGTACTTC.

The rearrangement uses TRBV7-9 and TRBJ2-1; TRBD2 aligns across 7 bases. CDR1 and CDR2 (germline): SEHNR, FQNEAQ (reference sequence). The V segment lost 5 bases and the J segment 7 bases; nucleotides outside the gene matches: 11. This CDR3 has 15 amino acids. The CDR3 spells CASSPTPGLNNEQFF. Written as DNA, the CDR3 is TGTGCCAGCAGCCCTACTCCGGGACTAAATAATGAGCAGTTCTTC.

The CDR3 DNA is TGCGCCAGCAGCCAGGGACTAGCGGCGACCTACGAGCAGTACTTC. It codes for CASSQGLAATYEQYF. This sequence joins TRBV4-1 and TRBJ2-7; 11 positions match TRBD2. This CDR3 contains 15 residues. Germline CDR1 reads MGHRA; CDR2 reads YSYEKL. The trim removed 3 bases at V and 2 bases at J, leaving 3 bases unmatched.

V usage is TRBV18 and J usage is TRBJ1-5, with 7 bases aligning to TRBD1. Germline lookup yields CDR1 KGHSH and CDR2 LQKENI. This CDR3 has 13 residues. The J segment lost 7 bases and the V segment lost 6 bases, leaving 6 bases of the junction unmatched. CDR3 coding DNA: TGTGCCAGCTCGACAGGGACGAGACAGCCCCAGCATTTT. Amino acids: CASSTGTRQPQHF. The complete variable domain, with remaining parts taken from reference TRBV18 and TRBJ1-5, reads NAGVMQNPRHLVRRRGQEARLRCSPMKGHSHVYWYRQLPEEGLKFMVYLQKENIIDESGMPKERFSAEFPKEGPSILRIQQVVRGDSAAYFCASSTGTRQPQHFGDGTRLSIL.

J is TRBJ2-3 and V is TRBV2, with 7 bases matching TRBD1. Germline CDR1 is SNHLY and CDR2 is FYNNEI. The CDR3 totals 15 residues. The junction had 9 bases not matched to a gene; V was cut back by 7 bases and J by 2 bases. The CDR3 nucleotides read TGTGCCAGCAAAGGCAGGGGGACCGACACAGATACGCAGTATTTT. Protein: CASKGRGTDTDTQYF. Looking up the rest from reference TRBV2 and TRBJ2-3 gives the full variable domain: EPEVTQTPSHQVTQMGQEVILRCVPISNHLYFYWYRQILGQKVEFLVSFYNNEISEKSEIFDDQFSVERPDGSNFTLKIRSTKLEDSAMYFCASKGRGTDTDTQYFGPGTRLTVL.

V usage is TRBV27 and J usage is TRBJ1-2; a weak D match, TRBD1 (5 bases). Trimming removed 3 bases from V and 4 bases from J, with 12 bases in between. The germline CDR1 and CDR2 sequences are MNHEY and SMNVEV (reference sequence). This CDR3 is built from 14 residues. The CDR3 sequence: CASSFYRWSYGYTF. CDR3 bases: TGTGCCAGCAGTTTCTACAGGTGGTCCTATGGCTACACCTTC.

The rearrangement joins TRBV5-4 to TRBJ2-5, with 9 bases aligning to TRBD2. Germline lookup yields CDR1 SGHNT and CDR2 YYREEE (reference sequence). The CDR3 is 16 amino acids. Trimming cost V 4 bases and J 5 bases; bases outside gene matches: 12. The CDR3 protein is CASSPRAGGPGETQYF. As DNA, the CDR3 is TGTGCCAGCAGCCCAAGGGCGGGGGGGCCTGGGGAGACCCAGTACTTC.

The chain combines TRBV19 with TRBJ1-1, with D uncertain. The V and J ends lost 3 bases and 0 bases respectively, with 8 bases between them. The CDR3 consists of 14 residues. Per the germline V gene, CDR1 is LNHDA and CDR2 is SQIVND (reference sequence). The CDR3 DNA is TGTGCCAGTAGTATGCGGTCAGTGAACACTGAAGCTTTCTTT. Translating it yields CASSMRSVNTEAFF.